This T cell receptor (beta chain) was profiled in a study of blood T cells in healthy people across ages. Germline loops: CDR1 MNHEY, CDR2 SMNVEV (reference sequence). CDR3 length equals 13 residues. The second PCR ran about 6 to 11 cycles with a sample-barcoded 5' primer and J-beta primers. TCRdb processed the 5' RACE reads anew with MiXCR; each CDR3 protein has one entry. The sample holds about 800,000 distinct CDR3 sequences, 25% seen once. The same sample was also used in a study of T cells of mothers and their children. That work contributes: More than five children and their three healthy Caucasian mothers were the donors. Added by the second PCR's M1S primer were sample barcodes and 2-4 random nucleotides. Maternal samples each gave over 8.5 million TCR beta CDR3 reads, and child samples some 2.8 million each.

Input material: blood. The chain links TRBV27 to TRBJ2-1, with D tentatively TRBD1 (5 bases). The DNA end favors TRBJ2-7, so the J call may be wrong. The source of this sequence is a boy between 10 and 17 years old in good health. The CDR3 reads CASSLQGRHEQYF. Written as DNA, the CDR3 is TGTGCCAGCAGTTTACAGGGTCGCCACGAGCAGTACTTC.